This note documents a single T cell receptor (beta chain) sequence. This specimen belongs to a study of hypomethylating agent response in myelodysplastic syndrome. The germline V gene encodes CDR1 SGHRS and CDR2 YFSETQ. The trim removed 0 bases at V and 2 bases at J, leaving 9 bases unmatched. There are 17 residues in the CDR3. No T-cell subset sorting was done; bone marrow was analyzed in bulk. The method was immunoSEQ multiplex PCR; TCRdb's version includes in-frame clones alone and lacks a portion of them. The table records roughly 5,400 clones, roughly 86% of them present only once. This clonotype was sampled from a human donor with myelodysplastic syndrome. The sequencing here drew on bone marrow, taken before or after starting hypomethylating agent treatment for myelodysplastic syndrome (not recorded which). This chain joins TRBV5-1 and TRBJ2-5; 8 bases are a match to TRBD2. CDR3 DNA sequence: TGCGCCAGCAGCTTGGGGGGGACTAGTGGTCTTCAAGAGACCCAGTACTTC. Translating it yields CASSLGGTSGLQETQYF.